Reported below is one TCR beta chain. Its antigen is not known. CDR1 and CDR2 from the germline V gene are LGHNA and YSLEER. The CDR3 runs 16 residues. Trimming pared 0 bases from V and 4 bases from J, leaving 15 bases between. This sample was taken from a study of cytomegalovirus exposure and HLA in healthy donors. About the research overall: In a later analysis, the 120 or so validation repertoires were reported to have used the same platform as the 600 to 700 first-cohort repertoires. Study observations and caveats: In vitro experiments confirmed that a few CMV-associated chains were specific for CMV antigens.

Using immunoSEQ multiplex PCR, the repertoire was profiled, and TCRdb retains in-frame clones only, with some absent. The sample consists of 200,000 to 250,000 clones, around nine tenths of them appearing once. This receptor was identified in a man between 18 and 29 years old in good health and CMV-seronegative. The sample comprised PBMCs. This chain connects TRBV4-3 to TRBJ1-2; D is uncertain. The CDR3 reads CASSQEHFLTSYGYTF. CDR3 in DNA: TGCGCCAGCAGCCAAGAGCATTTTTTAACTTCCTATGGCTACACCTTC.